The present entry profiles one T cell receptor (beta chain) with its context. Its antigen is undetermined. Mismatch with germline at one junction end may stem from a read error. The CDR3 consists of 15 residues. Germline loops: CDR1 MNHEY, CDR2 SVGAGI. Total RNA and DNA came together from approximately 20-30 mg of bulk tissue without cell sorting. Chronic HBV infection, which was untreated, was present in the patients. This record comes from a study of tumor-infiltrating lymphocytes in primary liver carcinoma. Study-level results: In tumor-adjacent and tumor-blood pairs, overlap was lower than in tumor region pairs.

A constant-region primer served to make TCR beta cDNA from approximately 490 ng total RNA. Nested multiplex PCR, run for three rounds with slightly modified ARM-PCR, yielded TCR beta libraries. Rounds one and two of PCR, each of 9 to 11 cycles, were primed with TRBV1-TRBV30 forward primers and a C-beta reverse primer. One entry per CDR3 protein results from TCRdb running MiXCR on the multiplex PCR reads. The sample consists of roughly 86,000 distinct CDR3 sequences, less than 75% of them appearing once. The source material was tumor-adjacent normal liver tissue. The receptor's source is a man between 40 and 49 years old with primary liver carcinoma and hepatitis B virus infection. V and J are TRBV6-5 and TRBJ2-7; 7 nucleotides line up with TRBD2. The CDR3 DNA sequence: TGTGCAAGCAGTCTACTAGAGGGAGGGTTCCACGAGCAGTACTTC. Its translation is CASSLLEGGFHEQYF.